This T cell receptor beta chain was identified in a study of T cell changes during pregnancy in multiple sclerosis. Germline assignment: CDR1 SGHRS and CDR2 YFSETQ. The V segment lost 6 bases and the J segment 2 bases; nucleotides outside the gene matches: 14. The CDR3 consists of 18 residues. Generated by immunoSEQ multiplex PCR, the TCRdb table keeps only in-frame clones and is missing some. The data contain almost 20,000 clones, roughly nine tenths of them singletons. This receptor was taken from a female donor in good health, enrolled as a control in a pregnancy study. The sample was CD8+ T cells from peripheral blood mononuclear cells, taken in the second trimester of pregnancy. The chain combines TRBV5-1 with TRBJ2-5, with 12 bases identical to TRBD2. The CDR3 sequence: CASTPGLAGGLGQETQYF. CDR3 coding DNA: TGCGCCAGCACCCCGGGTCTAGCGGGGGGGCTCGGTCAAGAGACCCAGTACTTC.